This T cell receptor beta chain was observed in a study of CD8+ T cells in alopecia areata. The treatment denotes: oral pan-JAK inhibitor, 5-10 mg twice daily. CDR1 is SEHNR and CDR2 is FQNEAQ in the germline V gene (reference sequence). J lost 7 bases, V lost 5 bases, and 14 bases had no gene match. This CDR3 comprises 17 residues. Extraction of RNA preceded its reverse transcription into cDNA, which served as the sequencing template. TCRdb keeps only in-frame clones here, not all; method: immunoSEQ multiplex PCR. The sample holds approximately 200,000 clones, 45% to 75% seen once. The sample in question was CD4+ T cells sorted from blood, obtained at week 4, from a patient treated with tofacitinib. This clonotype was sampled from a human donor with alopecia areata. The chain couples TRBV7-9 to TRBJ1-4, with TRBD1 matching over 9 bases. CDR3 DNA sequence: TGTGCCAGCAGCGCCCGATTCTCCGGGACAGGGAGTGAAAAACTGTTTTTT. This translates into CASSARFSGTGSEKLFF. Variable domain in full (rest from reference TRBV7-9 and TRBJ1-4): DTGVSQNPRHKITKRGQNVTFRCDPISEHNRLYWYRQTLGQGPEFLTYFQNEAQLEKSRLLSDRFSAERPKGSFSTLEIQRTEQGDSAMYLCASSARFSGTGSEKLFFGSGTQLSVL.